Listed below are T cell receptor beta chains from one sample, sequenced in a study of blood T cells in healthy people across ages. TCRdb independently ran MiXCR on the 5' RACE reads; one entry per CDR3 protein. In the table there are roughly 900,000 distinct CDR3 sequences, under 35% of which are singletons. The specimen sequenced was blood. These receptor sequences come from a woman of 80 years or more in good health. CDR3s include the opening cysteine and the closing phenylalanine or tryptophan. A row's size may be missing; if present it is once, few, many or a size class.

clone_size: -; v_call: TRBV4-2; j_call: TRBJ2-1; cdr3_aa: CASSQGTSRDEQFF
clone_size: -; v_call: TRBV10-3; j_call: TRBJ1-2; cdr3_aa: CAISKRPGQAYGYTF
clone_size: many; v_call: TRBV12-3/TRBV12-4; j_call: TRBJ2-5; cdr3_aa: CASSFGTGVETQYF
clone_size: -; v_call: TRBV7-2; j_call: TRBJ1-1; cdr3_aa: CASSSGQHMNTEAFF
clone_size: many; v_call: TRBV6-2/TRBV6-3; j_call: TRBJ2-1; cdr3_aa: CATLAGGSSYNEQFF
clone_size: -; v_call: TRBV5-6; j_call: TRBJ2-5; cdr3_aa: CASSPGTGGLLQEAQYF
clone_size: -; v_call: TRBV23-1; j_call: TRBJ2-1; cdr3_aa: CASSHTGDLGNEQFF
clone_size: -; v_call: TRBV10-1; j_call: TRBJ2-3; cdr3_aa: CASSGQNGGTSDTQYF
clone_size: few; v_call: TRBV24-1; j_call: TRBJ1-2; cdr3_aa: CATSDRDQPRGGYTF
clone_size: many; v_call: TRBV6-2/TRBV6-3; j_call: TRBJ1-2; cdr3_aa: CASKTLSLELNYGYTF
clone_size: -; v_call: TRBV7-2; j_call: -; cdr3_aa: CASSLAGGHYQETQYF
clone_size: many; v_call: TRBV7-6; j_call: TRBJ2-7; cdr3_aa: CASSSNYRPPQLEQYF
clone_size: -; v_call: TRBV2; j_call: TRBJ2-2; cdr3_aa: CASWLLRNTGELFF
clone_size: many; v_call: TRBV6-2/TRBV6-3; j_call: TRBJ2-5; cdr3_aa: CASSYPIPGLAGLQETQYF
clone_size: -; v_call: TRBV20-1; j_call: TRBJ1-5; cdr3_aa: CSARGQGADNQPQHF
clone_size: many; v_call: TRBV7-6; j_call: -; cdr3_aa: CASSSTDWGEQYF
clone_size: -; v_call: TRBV6-2/TRBV6-3; j_call: TRBJ2-1; cdr3_aa: CASTNWGRGTYNEQFF
clone_size: many; v_call: TRBV24-1; j_call: TRBJ1-2; cdr3_aa: CATSDFTGSGYTF
clone_size: many; v_call: TRBV7-9; j_call: TRBJ2-1; cdr3_aa: CASSALRGTGVYNEQFF
clone_size: few; v_call: TRBV20-1; j_call: TRBJ2-1; cdr3_aa: CSGQGAWSSYNEQFF
clone_size: many; v_call: TRBV6-5; j_call: TRBJ1-2; cdr3_aa: CASRNPGQGAQGYTF
clone_size: -; v_call: TRBV6-5; j_call: TRBJ2-1; cdr3_aa: CASSYSPRQGYNVQFF
clone_size: -; v_call: TRBV6-6; j_call: TRBJ2-7; cdr3_aa: CASGSTGPDYEQYF